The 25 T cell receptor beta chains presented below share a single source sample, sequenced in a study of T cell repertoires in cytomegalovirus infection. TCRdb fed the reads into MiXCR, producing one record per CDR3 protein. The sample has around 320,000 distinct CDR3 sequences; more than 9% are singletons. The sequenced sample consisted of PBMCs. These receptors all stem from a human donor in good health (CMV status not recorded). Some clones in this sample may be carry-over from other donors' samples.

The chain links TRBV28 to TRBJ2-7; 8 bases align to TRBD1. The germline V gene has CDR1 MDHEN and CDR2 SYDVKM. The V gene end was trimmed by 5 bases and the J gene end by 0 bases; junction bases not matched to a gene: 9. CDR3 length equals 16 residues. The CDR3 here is CASSRVGDRSSYEQYF. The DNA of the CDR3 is TGTGCCAGCAGTCGCGTGGGGGACAGGAGCTCCTACGAGCAGTACTTC.

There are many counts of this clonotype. The CDR3 DNA follows: TGTGCCAGCAGCTCCGCTGAAAAAGAGACCCAGTACTTC. It is translated as CASSSAEKETQYF. The rearrangement links TRBV7-9 to TRBJ2-5; D is ambiguous. The CDR3 sequence is 13 residues long. CDR1 SEHNR and CDR2 FQNEAQ come from the germline V gene (reference sequence). The germline V and J ends were trimmed by 4 bases and 3 bases, with 9 bases remaining between them.

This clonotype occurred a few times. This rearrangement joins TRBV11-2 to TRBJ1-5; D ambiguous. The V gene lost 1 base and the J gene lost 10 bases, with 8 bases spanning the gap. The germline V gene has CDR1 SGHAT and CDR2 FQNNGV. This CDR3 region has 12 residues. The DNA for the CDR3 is TGTGCCAGCAGCTTAGCCGAGGGCCCCCAGCATTTT. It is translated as CASSLAEGPQHF. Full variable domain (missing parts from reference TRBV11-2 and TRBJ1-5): EAGVAQSPRYKIIEKRQSVAFWCNPISGHATLYWYQQILGQGPKLLIQFQNNGVVDDSQLPKDRFSAERLKGVDSTLKIQPAKLEDSAVYLCASSLAEGPQHFGDGTRLSIL.

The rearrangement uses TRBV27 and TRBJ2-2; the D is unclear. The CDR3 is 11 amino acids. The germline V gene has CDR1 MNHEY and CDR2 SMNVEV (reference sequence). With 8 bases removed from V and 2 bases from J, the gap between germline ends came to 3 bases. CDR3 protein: CASDNTGELFF. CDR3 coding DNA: TGTGCCAGCGATAACACCGGGGAGCTGTTTTTT.

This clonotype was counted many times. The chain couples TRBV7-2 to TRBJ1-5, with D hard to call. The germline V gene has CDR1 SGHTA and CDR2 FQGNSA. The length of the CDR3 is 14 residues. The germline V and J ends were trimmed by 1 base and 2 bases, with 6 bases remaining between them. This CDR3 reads CASSLGQGNQPQHF. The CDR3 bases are TGTGCCAGCAGCTTAGGGCAAGGCAATCAGCCCCAGCATTTT.

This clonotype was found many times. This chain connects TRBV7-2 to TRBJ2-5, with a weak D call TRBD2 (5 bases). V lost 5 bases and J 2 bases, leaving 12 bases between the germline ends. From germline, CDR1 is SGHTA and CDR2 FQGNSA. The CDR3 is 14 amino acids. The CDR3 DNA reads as TGTGCCAGCAGCCTCAGGACTGCACAAGAGACCCAGTACTTC. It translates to CASSLRTAQETQYF. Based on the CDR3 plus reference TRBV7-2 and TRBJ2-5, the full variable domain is GAGVSQSPSNKVTEKGKDVELRCDPISGHTALYWYRQSLGQGLEFLIYFQGNSAPDKSGLPSDRFSAERTGGSVSTLTIQRTQQEDSAVYLCASSLRTAQETQYFGPGTRLLVL.

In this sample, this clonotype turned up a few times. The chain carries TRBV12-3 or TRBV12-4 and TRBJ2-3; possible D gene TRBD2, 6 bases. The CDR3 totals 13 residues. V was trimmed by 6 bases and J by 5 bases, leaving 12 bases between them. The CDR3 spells CASRGLLRDTQYF. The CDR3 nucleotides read TGTGCCAGCAGGGGACTTCTTCGAGATACGCAGTATTTT.

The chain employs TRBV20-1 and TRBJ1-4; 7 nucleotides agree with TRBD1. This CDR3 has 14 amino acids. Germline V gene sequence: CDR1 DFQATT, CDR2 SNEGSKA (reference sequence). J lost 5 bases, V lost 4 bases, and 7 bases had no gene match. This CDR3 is CSATYRGQNEKLFF. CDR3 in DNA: TGCAGTGCTACTTACAGGGGTCAAAATGAAAAACTGTTTTTT.

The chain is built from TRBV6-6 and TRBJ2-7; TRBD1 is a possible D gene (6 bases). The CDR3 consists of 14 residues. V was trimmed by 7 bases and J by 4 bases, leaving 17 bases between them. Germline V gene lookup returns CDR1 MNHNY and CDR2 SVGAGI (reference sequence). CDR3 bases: TGTGCCAGCACCGTAACAGGGAGAGATTACGAGCAGTACTTC. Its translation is CASTVTGRDYEQYF.

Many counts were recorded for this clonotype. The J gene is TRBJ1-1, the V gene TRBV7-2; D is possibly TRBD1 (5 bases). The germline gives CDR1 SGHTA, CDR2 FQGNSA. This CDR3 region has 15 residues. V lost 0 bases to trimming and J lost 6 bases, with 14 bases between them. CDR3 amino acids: CASSLAGGGGAEAFF. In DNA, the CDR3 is TGTGCCAGCAGCTTAGCGGGTGGGGGTGGCGCTGAAGCTTTCTTT.

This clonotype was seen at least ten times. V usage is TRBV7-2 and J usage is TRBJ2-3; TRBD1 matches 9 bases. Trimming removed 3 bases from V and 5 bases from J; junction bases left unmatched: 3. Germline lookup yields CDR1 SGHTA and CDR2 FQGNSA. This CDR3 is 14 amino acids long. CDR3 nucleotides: TGTGCCAGCAGCTTGGACAGGGGCCAAGATACGCAGTATTTT. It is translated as CASSLDRGQDTQYF.

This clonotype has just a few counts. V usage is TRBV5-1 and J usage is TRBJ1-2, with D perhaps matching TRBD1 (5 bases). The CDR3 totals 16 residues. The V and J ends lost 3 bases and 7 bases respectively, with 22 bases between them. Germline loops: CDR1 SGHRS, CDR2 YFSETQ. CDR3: CASSWNGTPLQFGYTF. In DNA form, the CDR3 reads TGCGCCAGCAGCTGGAACGGGACCCCCCTACAGTTTGGCTACACCTTC.

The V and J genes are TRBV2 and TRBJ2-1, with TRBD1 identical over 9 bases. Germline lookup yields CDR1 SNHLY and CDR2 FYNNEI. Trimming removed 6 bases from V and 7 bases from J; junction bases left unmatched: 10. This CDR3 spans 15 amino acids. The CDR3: CASRVQGAGGNEQFF. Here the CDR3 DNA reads TGTGCCAGCAGGGTACAGGGGGCCGGGGGGAATGAGCAGTTCTTC.

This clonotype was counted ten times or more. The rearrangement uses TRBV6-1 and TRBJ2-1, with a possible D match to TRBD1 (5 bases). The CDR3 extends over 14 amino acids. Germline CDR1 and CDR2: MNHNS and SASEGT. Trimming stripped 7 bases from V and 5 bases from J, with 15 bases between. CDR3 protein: CASTGRTLNNEQFF. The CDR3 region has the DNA TGTGCCAGCACAGGTCGGACATTGAACAATGAGCAGTTCTTC.

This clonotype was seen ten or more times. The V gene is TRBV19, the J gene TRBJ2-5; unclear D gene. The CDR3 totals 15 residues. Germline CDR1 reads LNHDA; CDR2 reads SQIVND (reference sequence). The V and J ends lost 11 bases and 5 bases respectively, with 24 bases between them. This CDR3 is CACERIRTRLETQYF. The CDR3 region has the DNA TGTGCCTGTGAACGGATCAGGACGCGGTTGGAGACCCAGTACTTC.

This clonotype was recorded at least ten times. Written as DNA, the CDR3 is TGTGCCAGCAGCTTATCCGTTTTCGTGTACGAGCAGTACTTC. This encodes CASSLSVFVYEQYF. The chain is built from TRBV7-2 and TRBJ2-7; D is uncertain. The V end was cut by 2 bases, the J end by 4 bases, with 12 bases between. The germline CDR1 and CDR2 sequences are SGHTA and FQGNSA. This CDR3 contains 14 residues.

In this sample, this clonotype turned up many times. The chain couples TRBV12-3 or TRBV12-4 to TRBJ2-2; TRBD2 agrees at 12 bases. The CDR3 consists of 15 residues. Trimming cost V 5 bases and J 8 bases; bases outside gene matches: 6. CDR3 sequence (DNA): TGTGCCAGCAGTCAGCGCCTAGCGGGGGGGGGGGAGCTGTTTTTT. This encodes CASSQRLAGGGELFF.

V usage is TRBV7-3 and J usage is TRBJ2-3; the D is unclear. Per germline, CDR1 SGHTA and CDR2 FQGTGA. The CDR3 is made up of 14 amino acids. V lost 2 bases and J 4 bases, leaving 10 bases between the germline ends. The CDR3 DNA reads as TGTGCCAGCAGCTTAGATAACAGCCCAGATACGCAGTATTTT. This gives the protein CASSLDNSPDTQYF.

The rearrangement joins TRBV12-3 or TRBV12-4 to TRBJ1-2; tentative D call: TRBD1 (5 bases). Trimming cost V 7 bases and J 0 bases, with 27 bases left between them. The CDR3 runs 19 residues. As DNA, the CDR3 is TGTGCCAGCAACCCGCGGGAGGGGAAACCGCCGCCAGCTAACTATGGCTACACCTTC. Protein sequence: CASNPREGKPPPANYGYTF.

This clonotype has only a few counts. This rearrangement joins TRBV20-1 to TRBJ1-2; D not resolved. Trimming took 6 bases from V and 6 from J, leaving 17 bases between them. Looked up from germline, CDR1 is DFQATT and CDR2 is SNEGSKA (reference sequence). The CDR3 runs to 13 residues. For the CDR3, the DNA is TGCAGTGCGGAGGTCCTACTGCCCCATGGCTACACCTTC. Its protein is CSAEVLLPHGYTF.

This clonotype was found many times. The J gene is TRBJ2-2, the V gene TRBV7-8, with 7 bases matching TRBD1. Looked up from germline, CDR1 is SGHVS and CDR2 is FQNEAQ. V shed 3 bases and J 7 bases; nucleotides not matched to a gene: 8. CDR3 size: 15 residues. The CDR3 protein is CASSFGTVSVGELFF. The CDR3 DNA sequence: TGTGCCAGCAGCTTCGGGACAGTAAGCGTCGGGGAGCTGTTTTTT. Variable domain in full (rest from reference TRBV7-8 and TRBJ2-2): GAGVSQSPRYKVAKRGQDVALRCDPISGHVSLFWYQQALGQGPEFLTYFQNEAQLDKSGLPSDRFFAERPEGSVSTLKIQRTQQEDSAVYLCASSFGTVSVGELFFGEGSRLTVL.

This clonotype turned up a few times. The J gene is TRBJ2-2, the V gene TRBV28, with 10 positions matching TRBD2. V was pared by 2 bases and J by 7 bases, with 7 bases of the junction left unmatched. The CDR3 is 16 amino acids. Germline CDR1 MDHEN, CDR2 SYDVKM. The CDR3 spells CASSLDLAGVGGELFF. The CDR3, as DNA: TGTGCCAGCAGTTTAGACCTAGCGGGAGTTGGCGGGGAGCTGTTTTTT.

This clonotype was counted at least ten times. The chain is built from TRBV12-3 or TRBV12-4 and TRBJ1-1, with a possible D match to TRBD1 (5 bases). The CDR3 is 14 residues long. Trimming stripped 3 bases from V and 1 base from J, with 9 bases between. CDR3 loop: CASSLTARNTEAFF. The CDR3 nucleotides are TGTGCCAGCAGTTTGACAGCCAGGAACACTGAAGCTTTCTTT.

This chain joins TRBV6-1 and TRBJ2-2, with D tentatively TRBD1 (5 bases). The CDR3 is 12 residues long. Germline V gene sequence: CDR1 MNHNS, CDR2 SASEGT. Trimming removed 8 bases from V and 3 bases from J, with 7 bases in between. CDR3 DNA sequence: TGTGCCAGCGGACACTACACCGGGGAGCTGTTTTTT. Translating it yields CASGHYTGELFF.

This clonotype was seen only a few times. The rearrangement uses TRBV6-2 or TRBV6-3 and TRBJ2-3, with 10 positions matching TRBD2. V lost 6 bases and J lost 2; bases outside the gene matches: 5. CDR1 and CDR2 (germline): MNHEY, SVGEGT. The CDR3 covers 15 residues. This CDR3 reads CASRLAGVDTDTQYF. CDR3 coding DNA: TGTGCCAGCAGGCTAGCGGGAGTGGACACAGATACGCAGTATTTT.